The 15 T cell receptor beta chains presented below share a single source sample, sequenced in a study of immune characterization of retroperitoneal liposarcoma. Each CDR3 protein is one row after TCRdb ran MiXCR on the PCR reads. The sample has roughly 2,300 distinct CDR3 sequences; roughly 50% are singletons. The material sequenced was tumor tissue. The receptors stem from a female donor with retroperitoneal liposarcoma.

The V call is TRBV7-6, the J call TRBJ2-1; 7 bases map to TRBD2. J lost 10 bases, V lost 0 bases, and 6 bases had no gene match. Germline CDR1 and CDR2: SGHVS and FNYEAQ. The CDR3 contains 14 residues. CDR3: CASSLAGTNDEQFF. CDR3 nucleotides: TGTGCCAGCAGCTTAGCCGGGACTAACGACGAGCAGTTCTTC.

By sample share, this clonotype is medium-sized. The chain joins TRBV6-1 to TRBJ2-1, with TRBD2 matching 8 bases. Trimming at V came to 4 bases and at J to 4 bases, leaving 18 bases not matched to a gene. CDR3 size: 19 residues. Germline V gene lookup returns CDR1 MNHNS and CDR2 SASEGT. The CDR3 sequence is CASSGPGLEWGLPYNEQFF. In DNA, the CDR3 is TGTGCCAGCAGTGGTCCGGGACTAGAGTGGGGACTACCTTACAATGAGCAGTTCTTC.

This clonotype was picked up a small number of times. This sequence joins TRBV6-5 and TRBJ2-1; 8 bases are a match to TRBD1. The J call is uncertain, as TRBJ2-5 better fits the DNA end. The germline gives CDR1 MNHEY, CDR2 SVGAGI. CDR3 length: 14 amino acids. The CDR3 here is CASSLQGEEETQYF. The CDR3 nucleotides read TGTGCCAGCAGTTTACAGGGGGAAGAAGAGACCCAGTACTTC.

This clonotype was seen a few times. Here the CDR3 reads CASSLRTVSYEQFF. The CDR3 region has the DNA TGTGCCAGCAGCTTAAGGACAGTCTCCTACGAGCAGTTCTTC. The rearrangement uses TRBV7-2 and TRBJ2-1; D might be TRBD1 (6 bases). The CDR3 runs 14 residues. The germline gives CDR1 SGHTA, CDR2 FQGNSA. The V end lost 2 bases, the J end lost 10 bases, and 15 bases lay between the germline ends.

Points on this clonotype: One end of the junction varies from germline; a read error may be responsible. The rearrangement joins TRBV5-5 to TRBJ2-5; 12 bases agree with TRBD2. CDR3 length: 15 amino acids. In germline, CDR1 is SGHKS, CDR2 YYEKEE (reference sequence). CDR3 in amino acids: CASSLGLAGYNEQYF. In nucleotides, the CDR3 is TGTGCCAGCAGTTTGGGACTAGCGGGCTACAATGAGCAGTACTTC.

The V and J genes are TRBV27 and TRBJ1-1, with D perhaps matching TRBD1 (6 bases). Trimming cost V 3 bases and J 0 bases, with 8 bases left between them. Germline V CDR1 and CDR2: MNHEY, SMNVEV (reference sequence). There are 14 residues in the CDR3. As DNA, the CDR3 is TGTGCCAGCAGTTTGGGACAAGTGAACACTGAAGCTTTCTTT. The encoded protein is CASSLGQVNTEAFF.

This clonotype is categorized as medium-sized. This sequence joins TRBV27 and TRBJ2-5, with D possibly matching TRBD1 (5 bases). The CDR3 spans 13 residues. V shed 6 bases and J shed 2 bases, with 10 bases lying between them. Per the germline V gene, CDR1 is MNHEY and CDR2 is SMNVEV (reference sequence). CDR3 amino acids: CASSHRQQETQYF. DNA for the CDR3: TGTGCCAGCAGCCACCGACAGCAAGAGACCCAGTACTTC.

The chain recombines TRBV12-3 or TRBV12-4 with TRBJ2-5, with TRBD1 identical over 9 bases. V lost 6 bases, J lost 2 bases, and 7 bases stayed unmatched. The CDR3 totals 15 residues. This chain's CDR3 is CASRILTGGQETQYF. CDR3 nucleotides: TGTGCCAGCAGGATCTTGACAGGGGGACAAGAGACCCAGTACTTC.

In its sample, this clonotype was seen once. The V and J genes are TRBV6-1 and TRBJ2-5; 9 nucleotides agree with TRBD1. The J call may be faulty, since TRBJ2-7 better matches the DNA end. The V gene's germline CDR1 is MNHNS and CDR2 SASEGT. The CDR3 length is 15 residues. This CDR3 is CASTTGQGAWYEQYF. In DNA form, the CDR3 reads TGTGCCAGCACTACGGGACAGGGTGCGTGGTACGAGCAGTACTTC.

The chain couples TRBV12-3 or TRBV12-4 to TRBJ2-3, with D maybe TRBD2 (5 bases). V lost 6 bases and J 6 bases, leaving 10 bases between the germline ends. This CDR3 spans 12 amino acids. The CDR3 protein is CASRGAHDTQYF. The CDR3, as DNA: TGTGCCAGCAGGGGAGCGCATGATACGCAGTATTTT.

The chain employs TRBV7-6 and TRBJ2-5; 9 nucleotides agree with TRBD2. Trimming at V came to 2 bases and at J to 1 base, leaving 2 bases not matched to a gene. CDR1 is SGHVS, CDR2 FNYEAQ, per germline. This CDR3 has 15 residues. The CDR3 DNA is TGTGCCAGCAGCTTAAGCGGGAGGACCCAAGAGACCCAGTACTTC. Its protein product is CASSLSGRTQETQYF.

This chain links TRBV6-1 with TRBJ1-5; D remains ambiguous. Germline loops: CDR1 MNHNS, CDR2 SASEGT. This CDR3 has 13 amino acids. V lost 4 bases and J lost 2, with 6 bases in between. Here the CDR3 DNA reads TGTGCCAGCAGTGGGGGAGGCAATCAGCCCCAGCATTTT. Translated: CASSGGGNQPQHF.

The chain uses TRBV7-2 and TRBJ2-1; either TRBD1 or TRBD2 may supply D (6 bases each). The DNA end is more similar to TRBJ2-5, so the J call may be wrong. Germline CDR1 is SGHTA and CDR2 is FQGNSA. This CDR3 region has 15 residues. The CDR3 DNA reads TGTGCCAGCAGCGCCCGGAGGGGGGCTGGGGAGACCCAGTACTTC. It encodes CASSARRGAGETQYF.

The chain couples TRBV11-3 to TRBJ2-1; D could derive from TRBD1 or TRBD2 (5 bases each). V was cut by 1 base and J by 5 bases, with 12 bases left in between. The CDR3 covers 15 residues. CDR1 and CDR2 from the germline V gene are SGHNT and YENEEA. The CDR3 DNA reads TGTGCCAGCAGCTTAGTTGGGCTGGGGGACAATGAGCAGTTCTTC. Translation: CASSLVGLGDNEQFF.

The chain carries TRBV28 and TRBJ1-1; D perhaps matches TRBD1 (5 bases). Germline assignment: CDR1 MDHEN and CDR2 SYDVKM. The CDR3 has 14 residues. V gave up 3 bases and J gave up 5 bases, with 13 bases separating them. The CDR3 is CASSFAGTLTEAFF. CDR3 in DNA: TGTGCCAGCAGTTTCGCGGGGACTTTAACTGAAGCTTTCTTT.